The entry that follows covers one T cell receptor (beta chain) sequence. The sample belongs to a study of T cell changes during pregnancy in multiple sclerosis. The germline V gene has CDR1 MNHNY and CDR2 SVGAGI (reference sequence). The CDR3 sequence is 14 residues long. The V and J ends lost 6 bases and 4 bases, in that order; junction bases with no gene match: 7. Produced via immunoSEQ multiplex PCR; TCRdb's table is partial and in-frame only. Of around 99,000 clones detected, 92% appear once; the ten largest clones hold about 2.4%. The starting material was peripheral blood, obtained in the first trimester of pregnancy. The sequence was obtained from a female donor with multiple sclerosis, enrolled in a pregnancy study. The genes are TRBV6-6 and TRBJ2-3, with 7 bases matching TRBD2. Here the CDR3 DNA reads TGTGCCAGCAGCTTAGCGGGCCAGGCAGATACGCAGTATTTT. This translates into CASSLAGQADTQYF.